In its sample, the clone carrying this TCR beta chain was seen a few times. The antigen remains undetermined. The sample is drawn from a study of T cell repertoires in cytomegalovirus infection. Study context: Both CMV infection and a matching HLA type were indicated by public TCR beta signatures.

Each CDR3 protein is one row after TCRdb ran MiXCR on the reads. The sample includes about 450,000 distinct CDR3 sequences, approximately 31% of them seen just once. Whole-study results and caveats: CMV-specific HLA-C-restricted TCR beta clonotypes dominated the ex vivo response.

The CDR3 extends over 15 amino acids. Germline V lookup: CDR1 DFQATT, CDR2 SNEGSKA (reference sequence). V dropped 6 bases and J dropped 5; count of bases not matched to a gene: 11. This chain uses TRBV20-1 with TRBJ2-1; 9 nucleotides agree with TRBD2. Sequenced material: PBMCs. This clonotype originated in a human donor in good health (CMV status not recorded). Some clones in this sample may be carry-over from other donors' samples. CDR3 in amino acids: CSAPLRLADNNEQFF. CDR3 DNA sequence: TGCAGTGCCCCCCTGCGACTAGCGGATAACAATGAGCAGTTCTTC.